Listed below are T cell receptor beta chains from one sample, sequenced in a study of prognosis after radiotherapy for stage I lung cancer. TCRdb reprocessed the multiplex PCR reads with MiXCR, giving one entry per CDR3 protein. The sample lists tens of thousands of distinct CDR3 sequences, roughly a quarter seen once, with 25% to 30% in the top ten. Sequenced material: PBMCs, taken before or after stereotactic body radiation therapy (not recorded which). These receptors originate from a donor at least 50 years old with non-small cell lung cancer. Each CDR3 is given with its conserved first and last residue. D genes are given only for firm matches. Clone size is given for some rows only: seen once, a few or many times, or a class if the clone is expanded.

length	D	J	V	size	CDR3	DNA
16	.	TRBJ2-3	TRBV4-2	many	CASSQDAGTSTDTQYF	TGTGCCAGCAGCCAAGATGCGGGAACTAGCACAGATACGCAGTATTTT
13	.	TRBJ2-1	TRBV19	many	CASSMGLYNEQFF	TGTGCCAGTAGTATGGGCCTTTACAATGAGCAGTTCTTC
15	.	TRBJ2-3	TRBV10-2	.	CASLEKASRSDTKYF	TGCGCCAGCCTTGAGAAGGCTAGCAGGTCAGATACGAAGTATTTT
15	TRBD2	TRBJ2-7	TRBV6-1	many	CASSGTSGSSYEQYF	TGTGCCAGCAGTGGGACTAGCGGGAGCTCCTACGAGCAGTACTTC
17	TRBD2	TRBJ2-2	TRBV24-1	.	CATSDLPGRGGTGELFF	TGTGCCACCAGTGATTTACCGGGACGGGGGGGTACCGGGGAGCTGTTTTTT
15	TRBD1	TRBJ2-1	TRBV12-3/TRBV12-4	many	CASRPGDRAGNEQFF	TGTGCCAGCAGGCCCGGGGACAGGGCGGGTAATGAGCAGTTCTTC
16	TRBD1	TRBJ2-1	TRBV9	many	CASSDSVGQGYNEQFF	TGTGCCAGCAGCGACTCAGTGGGACAGGGTTACAATGAGCAGTTCTTC
15	.	TRBJ2-1	TRBV24-1	many	CATSDQLPSYNEQFF	TGTGCCACCAGTGATCAACTACCCTCCTACAATGAGCAGTTCTTC
13	.	TRBJ1-4	TRBV18	many	CASSPNEGGGLFF	TGTGCCAGCTCACCAAACGAGGGAGGAGGTCTGTTTTTT
13	.	TRBJ1-1	TRBV20-1	.	CSSRDGTSTEAFF	TGCAGTTCTAGGGACGGCACCAGCACTGAAGCTTTCTTT
15	TRBD1	TRBJ2-1	TRBV3-1	many	CASSRTGGTYNEQFF	TGTGCCAGCAGTCGGACAGGGGGTACCTACAATGAGCAGTTCTTC
16	TRBD1	TRBJ2-1	TRBV27	many	CASSLRDRGSYNEQFF	TGTGCCAGCAGTTTGCGGGACAGGGGGTCCTACAATGAGCAGTTCTTC
14	TRBD1	TRBJ2-7	TRBV14	many	CASSDTGQGYEQYF	TGTGCCAGCAGCGATACCGGACAGGGCTACGAGCAGTACTTC
17	.	TRBJ2-4	TRBV6-1	many	CASSEPRGVLAKNIQYF	TGTGCCAGCAGTGAACCTCGGGGAGTCCTTGCCAAAAACATTCAGTACTTC
16	.	TRBJ2-5	TRBV2	many	CASSEVLPALQETQYF	TGTGCCAGCAGTGAGGTCCTCCCGGCCCTCCAAGAGACCCAGTACTTC
17	.	TRBJ2-6	TRBV5-1	.	CASTSLNGFSGANVMTF	TGCGCCAGCACATCTTTGAACGGGTTCTCTGGGGCCAACGTCATGACTTTC
14	TRBD1	TRBJ1-1	TRBV28	many	CASSPRGLSTEAFF	TGTGCCAGCAGCCCTAGGGGGCTAAGCACTGAAGCTTTCTTT
15	TRBD2	TRBJ2-5	TRBV9	many	CASSPWGRALETQYF	TGTGCCAGCAGCCCTTGGGGGAGGGCCTTGGAGACCCAGTACTTC
12	.	TRBJ2-7	TRBV27	.	CASRGWWPEQYF	TGTGCCAGCAGGGGGTGGTGGCCAGAGCAGTACTTC
15	.	TRBJ2-5	TRBV6-2/TRBV6-3	few	CASSSSYGGKETQYF	TGTGCCAGCAGTTCCTCCTATGGTGGTAAAGAGACCCAGTACTTC
14	.	TRBJ2-7	TRBV2	many	CASSRTQRSYEQYF	TGTGCCAGCAGCCGGACACAGAGGTCCTACGAGCAGTACTTC
12	.	TRBJ1-1	TRBV30	many	CAWSVWSGEAFF	TGTGCCTGGAGTGTATGGTCCGGTGAAGCTTTCTTT
12	.	TRBJ1-1	TRBV20-1	many	CSAREGNTEAFF	TGCAGTGCTAGAGAGGGGAACACTGAAGCTTTCTTT
13	.	TRBJ2-3	TRBV7-9	many	CASSNPGADTQYF	TGTGCCAGCAGCAACCCGGGCGCAGATACGCAGTATTTT
18	.	TRBJ2-1	TRBV9	many	CASSVVAGPTISYNEQFF	TGTGCCAGCAGCGTAGTTGCGGGCCCGACCATCTCCTACAATGAGCAGTTCTTC
13	.	TRBJ1-1	TRBV18	many	CASSPEGNTEAFF	TGTGCCAGCTCACCCGAGGGGAACACTGAAGCTTTCTTT
15	.	TRBJ2-7	TRBV10-3	many	CAISRGDVGAAEQYF	TGTGCCATCAGCCGCGGAGACGTAGGAGCGGCCGAGCAGTACTTC
16	.	TRBJ2-3	TRBV28	many	CASSPPRQDGVGTQYF	TGTGCCAGCAGTCCCCCCAGACAGGATGGGGTAGGCACGCAGTATTTT
15	.	TRBJ1-1	TRBV5-1	many	CASSLGHILNTEAFF	TGCGCCAGCAGCTTGGGTCACATCTTGAACACTGAAGCTTTCTTT
17	.	TRBJ2-1	TRBV7-8	many	CASSPPKAGTLYNEQFF	TGTGCCAGCAGCCCCCCCAAGGCCGGGACCTTGTACAATGAGCAGTTCTTC
16	.	TRBJ1-5	TRBV2	many	CASGGGTFYSNQPQHF	TGTGCCAGCGGGGGGGGGACCTTTTATAGCAATCAGCCCCAGCATTTT
14	TRBD2	TRBJ2-7	TRBV15	.	CATSMLGGVTHQYF	TGTGCCACCAGCATGCTGGGGGGGGTCACTCACCAGTACTTC
16	TRBD1	TRBJ2-7	TRBV7-2	many	CASSLWAGQGFGEQYF	TGTGCCAGCAGCTTATGGGCGGGACAGGGGTTCGGCGAGCAGTACTTC
13	.	TRBJ1-1	TRBV12-3/TRBV12-4	many	CASRWRENTEAFF	TGTGCCAGCAGGTGGCGAGAGAACACTGAAGCTTTCTTT
11	.	TRBJ2-5	TRBV5-1	many	CASSLQETQYF	TGTGCCAGCAGCTTACAAGAGACCCAGTACTTC
13	.	TRBJ1-1	TRBV30	many	CAWSRPGPTEAFF	TGTGCCTGGAGTAGACCAGGCCCCACTGAAGCTTTCTTT
16	TRBD1	TRBJ2-5	TRBV28	many	CASGSYGTGSKETQYF	TGTGCCAGCGGATCCTACGGGACAGGGTCCAAAGAGACCCAGTACTTC
16	.	TRBJ2-3	TRBV15	many	CATSRDIEGFADTQYF	TGTGCCACCAGCAGAGATATAGAGGGGTTCGCAGATACGCAGTATTTT
14	.	TRBJ1-2	TRBV30	many	CAWSVLGAPNGYTF	TGTGCCTGGAGTGTACTGGGAGCGCCAAATGGCTACACCTTC
14	.	TRBJ1-1	TRBV12-3/TRBV12-4	many	CASSFGGEDTEAFF	TGTGCCAGCAGTTTTGGTGGGGAGGACACTGAAGCTTTCTTT
16	.	TRBJ2-2	TRBV10-2	.	CASSESGRGHGGELFF	TGCGCCAGCAGTGAGTCGGGGAGGGGGCATGGCGGGGAGCTGTTTTTT
15	.	TRBJ2-1	TRBV25-1	many	CASSEYYDPYNEQFF	TGTGCCAGCAGTGAATATTATGACCCCTACAATGAGCAGTTCTTC
16	.	TRBJ1-2	TRBV4-2	many	CASSQWSGKTNYGYTF	TGTGCCAGCAGCCAATGGTCAGGGAAGACTAACTATGGCTACACCTTC
11	.	TRBJ2-4	TRBV19	many	CASSHVGIQYF	TGTGCCAGTAGTCATGTGGGCATTCAGTACTTC
16	TRBD2	TRBJ2-1	TRBV7-8	many	CASSLWGLAGAIQQFF	TGTGCCAGCAGCTTATGGGGACTAGCGGGAGCGATTCAGCAGTTCTTC
13	.	TRBJ2-1	TRBV14	many	CASSQYRRNEQFF	TGTGCCAGCAGCCAATACAGACGCAATGAGCAGTTCTTC
14	TRBD2	TRBJ2-5	TRBV6-1	many	CASSESFGGETQYF	TGTGCCAGCAGTGAATCGTTCGGGGGGGAGACCCAGTACTTC
14	.	TRBJ1-5	TRBV15	many	CATSQGAGNQPQHF	TGTGCCACCAGCCAGGGAGCAGGCAATCAGCCCCAGCATTTT